Sequencing of this TCR beta chain was carried out in a study of cytomegalovirus exposure and HLA in healthy donors. Study observations and caveats: The availability of immune exposure information extended only to CMV serostatus. The study listed some 160 cytomegalovirus-associated TCR beta chains. Most TCR sequences proved rare, with some public TCRs found in many donors. Versus the 666-donor mean, an Asian-associated ancestry cluster reportedly showed fewer N-insertions in a later analysis.

This clone has more than one count but fewer than ten. As yet, its antigen is unknown. This CDR3 has 15 amino acids. The V gene's germline CDR1 is SGDLS and CDR2 YYNGEE. Trimming removed 4 bases at V and 7 bases at J, with 17 bases between. PCR primers comprised 60 Vbeta and 13 Jbeta primers. Method: immunoSEQ multiplex PCR; TCRdb's copy keeps in-frame clones and lacks some. The sample yields tens of thousands of clones, about two thirds seen once. Sequenced material: PBMCs. J is TRBJ1-4 and V is TRBV9; perhaps TRBD1 as D (5 bases). The TCR originated in a man aged 55 to 70 in good health and CMV-seronegative. The CDR3 bases are TGTGCCAGCAGCACCTCAGGAAGGGGCGTTGAAAAACTGTTTTTT. Translation: CASSTSGRGVEKLFF.